This section outlines one TCR beta chain sequence together with its context. Its antigen is unknown. Barcoded TCR alpha and TCR beta cDNA libraries with UMIs came from 5'RACE using constant-segment primers. TCRdb re-called the 5' RACE reads through MiXCR, storing one row per CDR3 protein. The table has around 390,000 distinct CDR3 sequences, about 17% seen once. These data belong to a study of T-cell memory formation after mild COVID-19. Study details: Across donors, TCR clusters were largely donor specific.

This CDR3 has 15 amino acids. The ends were cut back, 3 bases at V and 0 bases at J, with 12 bases in the middle. Germline CDR1 reads DFQATT; CDR2 reads SNEGSKA (reference sequence). The study, taken as a whole, reports: Mainly CM and EM harbored the contracting CD4+ clones; mainly EMRA harbored the CD8+ ones. Clones contracting across day 15 to 85 had a balanced CD4/CD8 profile; later expanding clones leaned CD4+.

Specimen: PBMCs or a T cell subset sorted from them (not recorded which). The source of this sequence is a man between 18 and 35 years old who had mild COVID-19 (a few samples of this study predate the infection). Cell type and time point are not known. The V gene is TRBV20-1, the J gene TRBJ2-1; D not resolved. CDR3 sequence reads: CSASHSGRSYNEQFF. In nucleotides, the CDR3 is TGCAGTGCTAGCCACTCGGGTCGCTCCTACAATGAGCAGTTCTTC.